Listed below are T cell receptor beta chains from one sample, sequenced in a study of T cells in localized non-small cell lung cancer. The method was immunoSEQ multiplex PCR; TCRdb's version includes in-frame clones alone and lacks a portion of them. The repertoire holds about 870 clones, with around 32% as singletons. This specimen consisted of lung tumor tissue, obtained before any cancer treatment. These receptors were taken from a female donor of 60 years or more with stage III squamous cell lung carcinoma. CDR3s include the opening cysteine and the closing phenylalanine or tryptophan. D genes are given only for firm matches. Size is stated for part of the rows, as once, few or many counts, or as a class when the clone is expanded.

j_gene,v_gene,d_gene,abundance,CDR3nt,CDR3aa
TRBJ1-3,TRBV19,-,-,TGTGCCAGTAGTATAGGGAGGCGCCGGAGCTCTGGAAACACCATATATTTT,CASSIGRRRSSGNTIYF
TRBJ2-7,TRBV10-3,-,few,TGTGCCATCAGTGAGGACAGGGAGGCCGAGCAGTACTTC,CAISEDREAEQYF
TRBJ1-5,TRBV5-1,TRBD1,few,TGCGCCAGCAGCACCGGGACAGAGAGCAATCAGCCCCAGCATTTT,CASSTGTESNQPQHF
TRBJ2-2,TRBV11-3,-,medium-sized,TGTGCCAGCAGCTTCGTCAGCAACACCGGGGAGCTGTTTTTT,CASSFVSNTGELFF
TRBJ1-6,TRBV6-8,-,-,TGTGCCATCACCAGGGGTCCATCACCCCTCCACTTT,CAITRGPSPLHF
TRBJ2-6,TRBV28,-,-,TGTGCCAGCTCTCAATTCTCTGGGGCCAACGTCCTGACTTTC,CASSQFSGANVLTF
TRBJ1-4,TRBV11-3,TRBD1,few,TGTGCCAGCAGTTTACTCGGGGACAGGGGAGGAAAACTGTTTTTT,CASSLLGDRGGKLFF
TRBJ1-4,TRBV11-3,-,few,TGTGCCAGCAGCCCGACGGCAACTAATGAAAAACTGTTTTTT,CASSPTATNEKLFF
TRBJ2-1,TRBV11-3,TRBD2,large,TGTGCCAGCAGCGACGGGACTAGCGGGGGAATACACAATGAGCAGTTCTTC,CASSDGTSGGIHNEQFF
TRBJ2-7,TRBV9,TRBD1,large,TGTGCCAGCAGCTCCGGGACAGGGAGGTACGAGCAGTACTTC,CASSSGTGRYEQYF
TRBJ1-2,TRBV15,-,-,TGTGCCACCAGCCCGTTGTTCGGGAACTATGGCTACACCTTC,CATSPLFGNYGYTF
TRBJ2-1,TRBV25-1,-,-,TGTGCCAGCAGCCTTAGCGGTAACTACAATGAGCAGTTCTTC,CASSLSGNYNEQFF
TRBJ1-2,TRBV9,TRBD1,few,TGTGCCAGCAGCCCGGACAGGGAAAACGGCTACACCTTC,CASSPDRENGYTF
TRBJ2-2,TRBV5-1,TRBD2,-,TGCGCCAGCAGCTTTGGGACTAGCGGGTCCGGGGAGCTGTTTTTT,CASSFGTSGSGELFF
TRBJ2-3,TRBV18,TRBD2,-,TGTGCCAGCTCACCACGGGGCCTACTAGCGGGAAGCACAGATACGCAGTATTTT,CASSPRGLLAGSTDTQYF
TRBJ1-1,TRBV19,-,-,TGTGCCAGTAGAGAAGAGCTGAACACTGAAGCTTTCTTT,CASREELNTEAFF
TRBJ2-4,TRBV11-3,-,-,TGTGCCAGCAGCACGTTCTCAGGGGCCCTGGCCAAAAACATTCAGTACTTC,CASSTFSGALAKNIQYF
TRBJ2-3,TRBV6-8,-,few,TGTGCCATCAAAGGTTCTGTAACCGGAGGACAGTACAGCACAGATACGCAGTATTTT,CAIKGSVTGGQYSTDTQYF
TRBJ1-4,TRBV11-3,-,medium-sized,TGTGCCAGCAGCTTGGTTTCAAAGGATAATGAAAAACTGTTTTTT,CASSLVSKDNEKLFF
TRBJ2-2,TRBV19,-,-,TGTGCCAGTACTGTCGGGACCGTCACCGGGGAGCTGTTTTTT,CASTVGTVTGELFF
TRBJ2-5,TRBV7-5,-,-,TGTGCCAGCAGCTTAGGGCGGACCGGCGGGGGAGAGACCCAGTACTTC,CASSLGRTGGGETQYF
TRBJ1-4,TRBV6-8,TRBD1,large,TGTGCCAGCCGAGACTCTGGACAGGCCGTTGAAAAACTGTTTTTT,CASRDSGQAVEKLFF
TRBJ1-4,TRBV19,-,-,TGTGCCAGTAGTCCAGACCCTAATGAAAAACTGTTTTTT,CASSPDPNEKLFF
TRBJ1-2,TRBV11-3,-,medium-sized,TGTGCCAGCAGCTTGGATGGCTCAGGGCACCGGTATGGCTACACCTTC,CASSLDGSGHRYGYTF
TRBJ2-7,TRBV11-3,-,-,TGTGCCAGCAGCTTGGGGGGGACAACCTACGAGCAGTACTTC,CASSLGGTTYEQYF
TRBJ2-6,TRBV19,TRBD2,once,TGTGCCAGTAGTATAACCCGACCGGGAGGGTCTGGGGCCAACGTCCTGACTTTC,CASSITRPGGSGANVLTF
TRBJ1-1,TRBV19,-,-,TGTGCCAGTAGTACCTGGGGGAACACTGAAGCTTTCTTT,CASSTWGNTEAFF
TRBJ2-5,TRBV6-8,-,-,TGTGCCAGCAGTTATTATAGCGGATCTCAAGAGACCCAGTACTTC,CASSYYSGSQETQYF
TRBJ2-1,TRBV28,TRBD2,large,TGTGCCAGCACGGCGGGGGGCCCCCTCAATGAGCAGTTCTTC,CASTAGGPLNEQFF
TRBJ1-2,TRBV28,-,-,TGTGCCAGCAGTTCAGGGGCTGGCGGCTATGGCTACACCTTC,CASSSGAGGYGYTF
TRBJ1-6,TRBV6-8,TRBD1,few,TGTGCCAGCAGTTTCTGGACAGGAGGCGGTTCACCCCTCCACTTT,CASSFWTGGGSPLHF
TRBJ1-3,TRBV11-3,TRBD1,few,TGTGCCAGCAGTGCAGGGGGCATAACTGGAAACACCATATATTTT,CASSAGGITGNTIYF
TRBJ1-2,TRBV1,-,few,TGCGCCAGCAGCCAAGTTCCAGATAACTATGGCTACACCTTC,CASSQVPDNYGYTF
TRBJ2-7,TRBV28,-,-,TGTGCCAGCAGCTTCCTACAGGGAGGGATCTACGAGCAGTACTTC,CASSFLQGGIYEQYF
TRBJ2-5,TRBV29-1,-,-,TGCAGCGTCCGGGACTACCAAGAGACCCAGTACTTC,CSVRDYQETQYF
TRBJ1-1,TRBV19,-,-,TGTGCCAGTAGTACTAGCCCCACTGAAGCTTTCTTT,CASSTSPTEAFF
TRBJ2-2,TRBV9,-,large,TGTGCCAGCAGCCCGGACACCGGGGGCACCGGGGAGCTGTTTTTT,CASSPDTGGTGELFF
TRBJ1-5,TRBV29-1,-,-,TGCAGCGTTCGCGAAGGGAGTCAGCCCCAGCATTTT,CSVREGSQPQHF
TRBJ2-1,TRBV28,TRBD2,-,TGTGCCAGCAGTTTATCTGGGGGAGGGCGGGAGCAGTTCTTC,CASSLSGGGREQFF
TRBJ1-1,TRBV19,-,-,TGTGCCAGTAGTATAGATTATGCCGTTCATTACTTCTTT,CASSIDYAVHYFF
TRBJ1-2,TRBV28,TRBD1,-,TGTGCCAGCAGAGAGGGACAGGGATATTATGGCTACACCTTC,CASREGQGYYGYTF
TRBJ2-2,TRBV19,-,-,TGTGCCAGTAGGAAAATGAACACCGGGGAGCTGTTTTTT,CASRKMNTGELFF
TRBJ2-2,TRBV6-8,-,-,TGTGCCAGCAGTCACGGACAGCCCAACACCGGGGAGCTGTTTTTT,CASSHGQPNTGELFF
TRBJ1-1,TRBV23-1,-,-,TGCGCCAGCAGTCACCGCGATAGATCGAACACTGAAGCTTTCTTT,CASSHRDRSNTEAFF
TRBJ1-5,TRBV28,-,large,TGTGCCAGCAGTTTACCCAACAGGGCTTATAGCAATCAGCCCCAGCATTTT,CASSLPNRAYSNQPQHF